Presented here are 22 T cell receptor beta chains from one specimen sequenced in a study of blood T cells in healthy people across ages. The second PCR ran roughly 7 to 12 cycles with a sample-barcoded 5' primer and J-beta primers. TCRdb fed the 5' RACE reads into MiXCR, producing one record per CDR3 protein. The sample includes over a million distinct CDR3 sequences, around two fifths seen only once; the top ten take under 8%. Source material: blood. These receptors were collected from a woman aged 18-29 years in good health.

This clonotype was observed a handful of times. One junction end does not reproduce the germline sequence, and a read error may be involved. The chain has TRBV27 and TRBJ1-2; TRBD1 is a possible D gene (5 bases). The CDR3 has 14 amino acids. Per the germline V gene, CDR1 is MNHEY and CDR2 is SMNVEV (reference sequence). CDR3 protein: CASSWDSGNYGYTF. DNA of the CDR3: TGTGCCAGCAGTTGGGATTCAGGGAACTATGGCTACACTTTC.

This clonotype occurred once. The rearrangement links TRBV7-2 to TRBJ2-3; 7 bases line up with TRBD1. Looked up from germline, CDR1 is SGHTA and CDR2 is FQGNSA. Losses at the gene ends were 1 base for V and 5 bases for J; bases not matched to a gene: 3. The CDR3 sequence is 14 residues long. This CDR3 is CASSLVQGVDTQYF. The CDR3 bases are TGTGCCAGCAGCTTAGTTCAGGGGGTAGATACGCAGTATTTT. The variable domain in full, completed from reference TRBV7-2 and TRBJ2-3, reads GAGVSQSPSNKVTEKGKDVELRCDPISGHTALYWYRQSLGQGLEFLIYFQGNSAPDKSGLPSDRFSAERTGGSVSTLTIQRTQQEDSAVYLCASSLVQGVDTQYFGPGTRLTVL.

A few counts support this clonotype. The chain combines TRBV7-2 with TRBJ1-1; D perhaps matches TRBD1 (5 bases). The germline V gene has CDR1 SGHTA and CDR2 FQGNSA. Deletions cut 6 bases from V and 3 bases from J, with 17 bases between. CDR3 length: 15 amino acids. This CDR3 is CASSFGDSSYTEAFF. The CDR3 DNA sequence: TGTGCCAGCAGTTTTGGGGACTCATCTTACACTGAAGCTTTCTTT.

The rearrangement joins TRBV15 to TRBJ2-7; unclear D gene. CDR1 and CDR2 (germline): LNHNV, YYDKDF (reference sequence). The V end lost 3 bases, the J end lost 2 bases, and 17 bases lay between the germline ends. This CDR3 is built from 16 residues. The CDR3 sequence: CATSSAQDLGAYEQYF. CDR3 sequence (DNA): TGTGCCACCAGCAGTGCTCAGGATTTAGGAGCCTACGAGCAGTACTTC.

V and J are TRBV9 and TRBJ2-7; TRBD2 matches 7 bases. This CDR3 is built from 15 residues. Germline trimming cut 0 bases from V and 7 bases from J; bases unmatched to any gene: 10. CDR1 is SGDLS, CDR2 YYNGEE, per germline. CDR3 region: CASSVGSSGVGEQYF. The CDR3 nucleotides read TGTGCCAGCAGCGTAGGGTCCAGCGGGGTGGGGGAGCAGTACTTC. Combining the CDR3 with reference TRBV9 and TRBJ2-7 gives the whole variable domain DSGVTQTPKHLITATGQRVTLRCSPRSGDLSVYWYQQSLDQGLQFLIQYYNGEERAKGNILERFSAQQFPDLHSELNLSSLELGDSALYFCASSVGSSGVGEQYFGPGTRLTVT.

CDR3 in DNA: TGTGCCAGCAGCTCCGGACTCTTCAACACCGGGGAGCTGTTTTTT. This sequence encodes CASSSGLFNTGELFF. The rearrangement links TRBV5-5 to TRBJ2-2, with a possible D match to TRBD2 (5 bases). Germline loops: CDR1 SGHKS, CDR2 YYEKEE (reference sequence). V was trimmed by 3 bases and J by 2 bases, leaving 11 bases between them. The CDR3 has 15 amino acids.

The genes are TRBV30 and TRBJ2-2; D uncertain. Germline V lookup: CDR1 GTSNPN, CDR2 SVGIG (reference sequence). There are 10 residues in the CDR3. Trimming took off 5 bases at V and 7 bases at J, with 5 bases between the two ends. The CDR3 DNA is TGTGCCTGGGGTCTCGGGGAGCTGTTTTTT. Amino acids: CAWGLGELFF.

This clonotype was counted between two and nine times. This chain joins TRBV29-1 and TRBJ2-3; perhaps TRBD2 as D (6 bases). V lost 4 bases to trimming and J lost 3 bases, with 11 bases between them. There are 13 residues in the CDR3. Looked up from germline, CDR1 is SQVTM and CDR2 is ANQGSEA. The CDR3 spells CSVGRGLTDTQYF. Written as DNA, the CDR3 is TGCAGCGTTGGGCGGGGACTTACAGATACGCAGTATTTT.

The rearrangement links TRBV20-1 to TRBJ2-3; a possible D gene is TRBD2 (6 bases). V was shortened by 4 bases and J by 2 bases, with 22 bases between the two germline ends. The CDR3 has 17 amino acids. The germline gives CDR1 DFQATT, CDR2 SNEGSKA (reference sequence). For the CDR3, the DNA is TGCAGTGCTACCCTCATCGGGGTGGACTATCCCACAGATACGCAGTATTTT. This translates into CSATLIGVDYPTDTQYF.

This chain joins TRBV9 and TRBJ1-4; a possible D gene is TRBD1 (5 bases). Germline CDR1 is SGDLS and CDR2 is YYNGEE. This CDR3 has 16 residues. V was cut by 4 bases and J by 8 bases, with 21 bases left in between. The CDR3 here is CASSPPEGSGGEKLFF. The CDR3 DNA is TGTGCCAGCAGCCCCCCGGAGGGGTCGGGTGGGGAAAAACTGTTTTTT.

The chain has TRBV12-3 or TRBV12-4 and TRBJ2-3; D remains unclear. CDR3 size: 14 residues. V shed 6 bases and J shed 5 bases, with 15 bases lying between them. Here the CDR3 reads CASSIRVAVDTQYF. CDR3 nucleotides: TGTGCCAGCAGCATACGGGTAGCTGTAGATACGCAGTATTTT.

The CDR3 DNA sequence: TGCAGCGTTACGGGGATCACTGAAGCTTTCTTT. This sequence encodes CSVTGITEAFF. The chain joins TRBV29-1 to TRBJ1-1; D is undetermined. Per germline, CDR1 SQVTM and CDR2 ANQGSEA. The CDR3 extends over 11 amino acids. V lost 5 bases to trimming and J lost 4 bases, with 8 bases between them.

The rearrangement links TRBV28 to TRBJ2-7, with 8 positions matching TRBD2. Germline CDR1 MDHEN, CDR2 SYDVKM. V lost 7 bases and J lost 5; bases outside the gene matches: 10. This CDR3 spans 14 amino acids. CDR3 in DNA: TGTGCCAGCATCCGGGGGGGGACTTCTCACGAGCAGTACTTC. This codes for CASIRGGTSHEQYF. Full variable domain (rest looked up from reference TRBV28 and TRBJ2-7): DVKVTQSSRYLVKRTGEKVFLECVQDMDHENMFWYRQDPGLGLRLIYFSYDVKMKEKGDIPEGYSVSREKKERFSLILESASTNQTSMYLCASIRGGTSHEQYFGPGTRLTVT.

This clonotype occurred a few times. The rearrangement uses TRBV4-1 and TRBJ1-5; 10 bases match TRBD1. V dropped 0 bases and J dropped 6; count of bases not matched to a gene: 5. CDR1 is MGHRA and CDR2 is YSYEKL in the germline V gene. The CDR3 contains 16 residues. CDR3 DNA: TGCGCCAGCAGCCAAGAAGAGACAGGGGGCGGTCAGCCCCAGCATTTT. It translates to CASSQEETGGGQPQHF.

Only a few counts were recorded for this clonotype. V is TRBV3-1 and J is TRBJ2-1, with D perhaps matching TRBD2 (6 bases). CDR1 LGHDT and CDR2 YNNKEL come from the germline V gene (reference sequence). The germline V and J ends were trimmed by 5 bases and 2 bases, with 16 bases remaining between them. This CDR3 region has 16 residues. In nucleotides, the CDR3 is TGTGCCAGCAGCATCCCGACTAGTTTCCCCTACAATGAGCAGTTCTTC. It codes for CASSIPTSFPYNEQFF.

V and J are TRBV21-1 and TRBJ2-2. TRBV21-1 is described as a pseudogene. This CDR3 comprises 16 residues. The CDR3 sequence: CASSKEIPDLTGELFF. Here the CDR3 DNA reads TGTGCCAGCAGCAAAGAAATCCCCGACCTAACCGGGGAGCTGTTTTTT.

The chain combines TRBV7-8 with TRBJ2-1; D not resolved. The CDR3 has 15 residues. Trimming removed 1 base at V and 4 bases at J, with 11 bases between. Looked up from germline, CDR1 is SGHVS and CDR2 is FQNEAQ. Written as DNA, the CDR3 is TGTGCCAGCAGCTTAGGCCTTTTGTCTTACAATGAGCAGTTCTTC. Its translation is CASSLGLLSYNEQFF. The whole variable domain, filled in from reference TRBV7-8 and TRBJ2-1, reads GAGVSQSPRYKVAKRGQDVALRCDPISGHVSLFWYQQALGQGPEFLTYFQNEAQLDKSGLPSDRFFAERPEGSVSTLKIQRTQQEDSAVYLCASSLGLLSYNEQFFGPGTRLTVL.

Only a few counts were recorded for this clonotype. This rearrangement joins TRBV3-1 to TRBJ2-3; 9 bases align to TRBD2. V was pared by 4 bases and J by 5 bases, with 4 bases of the junction left unmatched. The CDR3 covers 14 residues. Germline V gives CDR1 LGHDT, CDR2 YNNKEL (reference sequence). The CDR3 reads CASSRTSEGDTQYF. CDR3 nucleotide sequence: TGTGCCAGCAGCCGGACTAGCGAGGGAGATACGCAGTATTTT.

The chain is built from TRBV28 and TRBJ2-1, with 7 bases lining up with TRBD2. The junction had 5 bases not matched to a gene; V was cut back by 4 bases and J by 2 bases. The CDR3 covers 15 residues. Germline V gene sequence: CDR1 MDHEN, CDR2 SYDVKM. The CDR3 DNA reads TGTGCCAGCAGTTCGGGGACTATAACCTACAATGAGCAGTTCTTC. Residues: CASSSGTITYNEQFF.

The chain uses TRBV6-1 and TRBJ2-1; the match to TRBD2 covers 11 bases. The V gene's germline CDR1 is MNHNS and CDR2 SASEGT. V lost 7 bases and J lost 3; bases outside the gene matches: 8. The CDR3 extends over 16 amino acids. The CDR3 nucleotides are TGTGCCAGCACACGAATGACTAGCGGGATCTACAATGAGCAGTTCTTC. Amino acid sequence: CASTRMTSGIYNEQFF.

This clonotype occurred a few times. V gene TRBV12-3 or TRBV12-4 combines with J gene TRBJ1-6; TRBD1 aligns across 9 bases. This CDR3 is built from 15 residues. The trim removed 2 bases at V and 9 bases at J, leaving 5 bases unmatched. The CDR3, as DNA: TGTGCCAGCAGTTTAACTGGACAGGGGAGTTCACCCCTCCACTTT. This codes for CASSLTGQGSSPLHF.

V and J are TRBV27 and TRBJ1-1; a weak D match, TRBD1 (5 bases). The CDR3 loop spans 14 amino acids. V lost 7 bases to trimming and J lost 3 bases, with 15 bases between them. Germline-derived CDR1 and CDR2 are MNHEY and SMNVEV (reference sequence). The CDR3 coding sequence is TGTGCCAGCACCCCATGGGGGGTGGACACTGAAGCTTTCTTT. It codes for CASTPWGVDTEAFF.